This T cell receptor (beta chain) derives from a study of OX40 agonist ivuxolimab in advanced cancers. Profiled with immunoSEQ multiplex PCR; TCRdb holds only in-frame clones, not every one. The table records 20,000 to 25,000 clones, about four fifths of them present only once. Trimming cost V 2 bases and J 1 base; bases outside gene matches: 4. CDR1 and CDR2 from the germline V gene are SNHLY and FYNNEI. The CDR3 is made up of 15 amino acids. The sample consisted of CD4+ or CD8+ T cells sorted from blood, taken in a trial of the OX40 agonist ivuxolimab. The rearrangement joins TRBV2 to TRBJ2-7; TRBD2 aligns across 8 bases. The TCR was taken from an adult with an advanced solid tumor such as melanoma, head and neck, liver or kidney cancer. The CDR3 loop is CASSELLAGSYEQYF. DNA for the CDR3: TGTGCCAGCAGTGAACTGTTAGCGGGATCCTACGAGCAGTACTTC.